The rows below give T cell receptor beta chains drawn from one sample of a study of T cell responses to AZD1222 COVID-19 vaccine. Clones were read by immunoSEQ multiplex PCR, and TCRdb kept only the in-frame ones, dropping some. The data show about 180,000 clones, with roughly 88% seen just once and around a tenth held by the top ten. The sequences come from peripheral blood, collected 28 days after the second AZD1222 dose. The receptor source for this set is an adult who received the AZD1222 COVID-19 vaccine. The CDR3 runs from the conserved cysteine through the conserved F or W. Fields, in order: V gene, CDR3 length, J gene, CDR3 protein.

v_call: TRBV27
cdr3_length: 13
j_call: TRBJ1-1
cdr3_aa: CASISVGASDAFF

v_call: TRBV13
cdr3_length: 14
j_call: TRBJ1-3
cdr3_aa: CASSLNTLGNTIYF

v_call: TRBV4-2
cdr3_length: 15
j_call: TRBJ2-3
cdr3_aa: CASSLAVTSRNTQYF

v_call: TRBV5-1
cdr3_length: 18
j_call: TRBJ2-1
cdr3_aa: CASSFGLAGTLKVNEQFF

v_call: TRBV18
cdr3_length: 18
j_call: TRBJ2-4
cdr3_aa: CASSPLKLQLVAKNIQYF

v_call: TRBV11-2
cdr3_length: 15
j_call: TRBJ1-6
cdr3_aa: CASSFLGTGNSPLHF

v_call: TRBV5-4
cdr3_length: 15
j_call: TRBJ1-4
cdr3_aa: CASSRPGSTNEKLFF

v_call: TRBV6-5
cdr3_length: 14
j_call: TRBJ2-3
cdr3_aa: CASRFRDSTDTQYF

v_call: TRBV9
cdr3_length: 15
j_call: TRBJ2-5
cdr3_aa: CASSVGGDNQETQYF

v_call: TRBV4-1
cdr3_length: 14
j_call: TRBJ2-3
cdr3_aa: CASSRERQGDTQYF

v_call: TRBV7-9
cdr3_length: 15
j_call: TRBJ2-6
cdr3_aa: CASSFFGSGANVLTF

v_call: TRBV5-4
cdr3_length: 13
j_call: TRBJ1-1
cdr3_aa: CASSLPMNTEAFF

v_call: TRBV3-1/TRBV3-2
cdr3_length: 15
j_call: TRBJ2-5
cdr3_aa: CASSQGPGSQETQYF

v_call: TRBV30
cdr3_length: 12
j_call: TRBJ1-2
cdr3_aa: CAWRGLSYGYTF

v_call: TRBV6-1
cdr3_length: 14
j_call: TRBJ1-4
cdr3_aa: CASSEARDRGKLFF

v_call: TRBV9
cdr3_length: 15
j_call: TRBJ1-2
cdr3_aa: CASSLDSQANYGYTF

v_call: TRBV6-1
cdr3_length: 15
j_call: TRBJ2-7
cdr3_aa: CASSEAEGFSYEQYF

v_call: TRBV21-1
cdr3_length: 15
j_call: TRBJ1-5
cdr3_aa: CASTQRVAGKQPQHF

v_call: TRBV29-1
cdr3_length: 12
j_call: TRBJ1-1
cdr3_aa: CSEGTVNTEAFF

v_call: TRBV5-6
cdr3_length: 14
j_call: TRBJ1-2
cdr3_aa: CASSQIGQLYGYTF

v_call: TRBV10-3
cdr3_length: 14
j_call: TRBJ1-2
cdr3_aa: CAISDGGTNYGYTF

v_call: TRBV5-1
cdr3_length: 17
j_call: TRBJ2-7
cdr3_aa: CASSLRLAGASSYEQYF

v_call: TRBV11-3
cdr3_length: 16
j_call: TRBJ2-1
cdr3_aa: CASSLDGSGGPNEQFF

v_call: TRBV7-2
cdr3_length: 15
j_call: TRBJ2-1
cdr3_aa: CASSFTSGGANEQFF

v_call: TRBV12-3/TRBV12-4
cdr3_length: 13
j_call: TRBJ1-2
cdr3_aa: CASRVIGGSGYTF

v_call: TRBV30
cdr3_length: 14
j_call: TRBJ1-5
cdr3_aa: CAWGTGTLNQPQHF

v_call: TRBV18
cdr3_length: 14
j_call: TRBJ2-7
cdr3_aa: CASSTGVRRVRQYF

v_call: TRBV19
cdr3_length: 17
j_call: TRBJ2-1
cdr3_aa: CASSGRLASGGDNEQFF

v_call: TRBV2
cdr3_length: 14
j_call: TRBJ2-2
cdr3_aa: CASSAFRVNGELFF

v_call: TRBV4-3
cdr3_length: 16
j_call: TRBJ2-2
cdr3_aa: CASSQAAPPDNGELFF

v_call: TRBV3-1/TRBV3-2
cdr3_length: 16
j_call: TRBJ1-4
cdr3_aa: CASSSRGGLGSEKLFF

v_call: TRBV2
cdr3_length: 12
j_call: TRBJ1-2
cdr3_aa: CASSEQGYGYTF

v_call: TRBV6-2/TRBV6-3
cdr3_length: 13
j_call: TRBJ1-5
cdr3_aa: CASRPPGSQPQHF

v_call: TRBV10-3
cdr3_length: 16
j_call: TRBJ2-3
cdr3_aa: CAISEGGTGGADTQYF

v_call: TRBV19
cdr3_length: 14
j_call: TRBJ2-7
cdr3_aa: CASSPQGGAYEQYF

v_call: TRBV5-8
cdr3_length: 15
j_call: TRBJ2-7
cdr3_aa: CASRSSGGASYEQYF

v_call: TRBV19
cdr3_length: 13
j_call: TRBJ1-1
cdr3_aa: CATQSGLNTEAFF

v_call: TRBV6-1
cdr3_length: 16
j_call: TRBJ1-1
cdr3_aa: CASSGAGGFNGAEAFF

v_call: TRBV15
cdr3_length: 15
j_call: TRBJ2-7
cdr3_aa: CATSRLTQGEDEQYF

v_call: TRBV9
cdr3_length: 14
j_call: TRBJ2-7
cdr3_aa: CASSVGGETYEQYF

v_call: TRBV15
cdr3_length: 16
j_call: TRBJ1-2
cdr3_aa: CATSRDHGASNYGYTF

v_call: TRBV19
cdr3_length: 15
j_call: TRBJ1-1
cdr3_aa: CASSIGSGMNTEAFF

v_call: TRBV3-1/TRBV3-2
cdr3_length: 16
j_call: TRBJ2-1
cdr3_aa: CASSQAPGIVYNEQFF

v_call: TRBV9
cdr3_length: 17
j_call: TRBJ1-3
cdr3_aa: CASSVATGQGAGNTIYF

v_call: TRBV7-9
cdr3_length: 11
j_call: TRBJ1-1
cdr3_aa: CASSLRTEAFF

v_call: TRBV6-6
cdr3_length: 16
j_call: TRBJ2-7
cdr3_aa: CASSYPSQQLLYEQYF

v_call: TRBV5-1
cdr3_length: 17
j_call: TRBJ2-3
cdr3_aa: CASSLGSGTGLTDTQYF

v_call: TRBV4-2
cdr3_length: 14
j_call: TRBJ2-3
cdr3_aa: CASSQGHSPDTQYF

v_call: TRBV7-8
cdr3_length: 17
j_call: TRBJ1-1
cdr3_aa: CASSFAGTGVVLTEAFF

v_call: TRBV7-2
cdr3_length: 15
j_call: TRBJ1-4
cdr3_aa: CASNPVGGLNEKLFF

v_call: TRBV5-4
cdr3_length: 13
j_call: TRBJ2-3
cdr3_aa: CASSLDREDTQYF

v_call: TRBV14
cdr3_length: 15
j_call: TRBJ1-1
cdr3_aa: CASSLRTGLNTEAFF